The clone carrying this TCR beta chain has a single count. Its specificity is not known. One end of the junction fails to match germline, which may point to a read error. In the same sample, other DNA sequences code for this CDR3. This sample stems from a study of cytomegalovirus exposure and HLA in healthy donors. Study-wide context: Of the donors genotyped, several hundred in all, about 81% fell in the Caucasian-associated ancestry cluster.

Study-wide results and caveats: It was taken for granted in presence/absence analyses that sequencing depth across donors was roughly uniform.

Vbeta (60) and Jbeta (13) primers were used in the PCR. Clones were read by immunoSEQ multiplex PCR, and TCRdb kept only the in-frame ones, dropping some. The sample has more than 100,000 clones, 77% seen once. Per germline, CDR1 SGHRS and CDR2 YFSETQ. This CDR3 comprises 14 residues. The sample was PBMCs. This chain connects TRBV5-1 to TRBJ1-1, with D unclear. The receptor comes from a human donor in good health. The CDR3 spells CASSLASGSTEAFF. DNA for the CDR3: TGCGCCAGCAGCTTGGCCTCAGGCAGCACTGAAGCCTTCTTT.